Detailed here is one TCR beta chain. This specimen belongs to a study of T cells after yellow fever vaccination. TCRdb reprocessed the 5' RACE reads with MiXCR, giving one entry per CDR3 protein. The sample has a few hundred thousand distinct CDR3 sequences, 10% to 15% seen once; the top ten hold about 0.51%. The input for sequencing was CD4+ T cells sorted from PBMCs, taken 45 days after the yellow fever booster vaccination. The receptor was derived from a man aged 30-40 years who received the YFV17D yellow fever vaccine.

Here the CDR3 DNA reads TGCAGTGCGGAAGGAGTTTTAGCAGATACGCAGTATTTT. Translated: CSAEGVLADTQYF. The V call is TRBV20-1, the J call TRBJ2-3, with D unclear. The CDR3 loop spans 13 amino acids. In germline, CDR1 is DFQATT, CDR2 SNEGSKA (reference sequence). The V end lost 6 bases, the J end lost 4 bases, and 14 bases lay between the germline ends.